Below, 32 T cell receptor beta chains from the same sample are listed, as sequenced in a study of early T cells in non-severe SARS-CoV-2 infection. TCRdb used MiXCR to reprocess the 5' RACE reads, holding one entry per CDR3 protein. The data contain approximately 73,000 distinct CDR3 sequences, about 13% of them singletons. The specimen sequenced was whole blood. The receptors stem from an adult who was a healthcare worker with PCR-confirmed SARS-CoV-2 infection or an uninfected control (not recorded which).

This clonotype has a count of ten or more. The rearrangement joins TRBV20-1 to TRBJ2-3, with TRBD2 identical over 7 bases. The CDR3 totals 12 residues. Germline values: CDR1 DFQATT, CDR2 SNEGSKA (reference sequence). The ends lost 3 bases at V and 4 bases at J; junction bases unmatched: 1. This chain's CDR3 is CSARGGADTQYF. CDR3 nucleotides: TGCAGTGCTAGGGGGGGGGCAGATACGCAGTATTTT.

This clonotype came up many times. This chain connects TRBV30 to TRBJ2-1; TRBD2 agrees at 14 bases. Germline CDR1 and CDR2: GTSNPN and SVGIG (reference sequence). This CDR3 contains 16 residues. V lost 8 bases to trimming and J lost 3 bases; unmatched junction nucleotides: 9. CDR3 sequence (DNA): TGTGCCGGATCTACGGGACTAGCGGGGGACTACAATGAGCAGTTCTTC. This gives the protein CAGSTGLAGDYNEQFF.

The J gene is TRBJ2-7, the V gene TRBV19, with 9 bases aligning to TRBD1. Germline assignment: CDR1 LNHDA and CDR2 SQIVND (reference sequence). The CDR3 loop spans 14 amino acids. The V gene end was trimmed by 4 bases and the J gene end by 2 bases; junction bases not matched to a gene: 3. CDR3 loop: CASSTDRGTYEQYF. DNA of the CDR3: TGTGCCAGTAGTACCGACAGGGGGACCTACGAGCAGTACTTC.

This clonotype was counted ten times or more. V and J are TRBV24-1 and TRBJ2-1; 10 positions agree with TRBD2. The CDR3 is 13 amino acids. The germline gives CDR1 KGHDR, CDR2 SFDVKD. J was trimmed by 9 bases and V by 7 bases; bases with no gene match: 5. The CDR3 bases are TGTGCCACCAGAACTAGCGGGGCGGGTGAGCAGTTCTTC. Translating gives CATRTSGAGEQFF.

This clonotype was found a few times. V is TRBV14 and J is TRBJ2-3, with D perhaps TRBD2 (6 bases). This CDR3 region has 16 residues. Germline lookup yields CDR1 SGHDN and CDR2 FVKESK. V was trimmed by 4 bases and J by 1 base, leaving 15 bases between them. For the CDR3, the DNA is TGTGCCAGCAGCCCGCTGGGGCGGGGCCGCACAGATACGCAGTATTTT. Amino acids: CASSPLGRGRTDTQYF.

This sequence joins TRBV9 and TRBJ2-3, with D tentatively TRBD1 or TRBD2 (5 bases each). This CDR3 has 13 residues. Trimming took off 4 bases at V and 1 base at J, with 7 bases between the two ends. CDR1 is SGDLS, CDR2 YYNGEE, per germline. DNA for the CDR3: TGTGCCAGCAGCTGGGACGGCACAGATACGCAGTATTTT. Translation gives CASSWDGTDTQYF.

This clonotype was counted a few times. This chain links TRBV28 with TRBJ2-5; 7 nucleotides match TRBD1. Germline V gene lookup returns CDR1 MDHEN and CDR2 SYDVKM. V shed 5 bases and J 4 bases; nucleotides not matched to a gene: 10. The CDR3 covers 15 residues. The CDR3 loop is CASSAPGTATETQYF. Written as DNA, the CDR3 is TGTGCCAGCAGTGCCCCCGGGACAGCCACAGAGACCCAGTACTTC.

This clonotype has a count of ten or more. This chain connects TRBV28 to TRBJ2-6; D is undetermined. Germline CDR1 reads MDHEN; CDR2 reads SYDVKM. Trimming removed 3 bases from V and 2 bases from J, with 11 bases in between. The CDR3 sequence is 16 residues long. DNA for the CDR3: TGTGCCAGCAGTTTGAGAGGTGGGGCTGGGGCCAACGTCCTGACTTTC. Translated, it gives CASSLRGGAGANVLTF.

This clonotype was seen at least ten times. This rearrangement joins TRBV5-1 to TRBJ2-5; TRBD1 matches at 8 bases. This CDR3 spans 15 amino acids. Germline V gene sequence: CDR1 SGHRS, CDR2 YFSETQ. The V segment lost 0 bases and the J segment 5 bases; nucleotides outside the gene matches: 6. CDR3: CASSLGTGSSETQYF. The CDR3 bases are TGCGCCAGCAGCTTGGGGACAGGGTCGTCGGAGACCCAGTACTTC.

This clonotype appeared a few times. The CDR3: CASSPRWTQYF. CDR3 nucleotide sequence: TGTGCCAGCAGCCCGCGTTGGACGCAGTATTTT. The chain combines TRBV11-2 with TRBJ2-3; D remains unclear. The length of the CDR3 is 11 residues. The V end was cut by 5 bases, the J end by 9 bases, with 9 bases between. Looked up from germline, CDR1 is SGHAT and CDR2 is FQNNGV.

V gene TRBV7-6 combines with J gene TRBJ2-7; 9 bases match TRBD1. V trimming: 1 base; J trimming: 7 bases; junction bases outside the gene matches: 5. This CDR3 region has 14 residues. In germline, CDR1 is SGHVS, CDR2 FNYEAQ. CDR3 loop: CASSLVGQGREQYF. The DNA of the CDR3 is TGTGCCAGCAGCTTAGTGGGACAGGGCAGAGAGCAGTACTTC.

In nucleotides, the CDR3 is TGTGCCACCCTAGGGAGGGGACTTCCCTATGGCTACACCTTC. Protein product: CATLGRGLPYGYTF. The V and J genes are TRBV6-6 and TRBJ1-2, with a tentative D call TRBD1 (5 bases). The CDR3 contains 14 residues. The ends were cut back, 10 bases at V and 4 bases at J, with 19 bases in the middle. The germline CDR1 and CDR2 sequences are MNHNY and SVGAGI (reference sequence).

This clonotype was seen repeatedly, ten times or more. The gene calls are TRBV27 and TRBJ2-7, with 9 bases aligning to TRBD1. The CDR3 covers 16 residues. In germline, CDR1 is MNHEY, CDR2 SMNVEV (reference sequence). V was pared by 0 bases and J by 4 bases, with 7 bases of the junction left unmatched. This CDR3 is CASSLSYGQGWYEQYF. CDR3 nucleotides: TGTGCCAGCAGTTTATCCTACGGACAGGGGTGGTACGAGCAGTACTTC.

This chain joins TRBV20-1 and TRBJ2-1; D ambiguous. The CDR3 consists of 13 residues. V lost 6 bases and J lost 3, with 12 bases in between. Looked up from germline, CDR1 is DFQATT and CDR2 is SNEGSKA (reference sequence). The CDR3 loop reads CSARWKNYNEQFF. The CDR3 nucleotides are TGCAGTGCCCGTTGGAAGAACTACAATGAGCAGTTCTTC.

The CDR3 DNA reads as TGCAGCTACCGGGACAAGAACACCGGGGAGCTGTTTTTT. It is translated as CSYRDKNTGELFF. The V gene is TRBV29-1, the J gene TRBJ2-2, with a possible D match to TRBD1 (6 bases). This CDR3 comprises 13 residues. Trimming stripped 8 bases from V and 1 base from J, with 11 bases between. The germline CDR1 and CDR2 sequences are SQVTM and ANQGSEA.

The chain employs TRBV7-2 and TRBJ1-1; D remains unclear. Trimming took off 2 bases at V and 10 bases at J, with 14 bases between the two ends. CDR3 length: 13 amino acids. Germline-derived CDR1 and CDR2 are SGHTA and FQGNSA. CDR3 residues: CASSLYLLSGAFF. CDR3 bases: TGTGCCAGCAGCTTATATCTTCTTAGCGGAGCTTTCTTT.

This clonotype was counted at least ten times. V gene TRBV28 combines with J gene TRBJ2-2, with D perhaps matching TRBD2 (5 bases). Germline CDR1 and CDR2: MDHEN and SYDVKM. The CDR3 consists of 13 residues. With 9 bases removed from V and 5 bases from J, the gap between germline ends came to 13 bases. The CDR3 loop reads CASSLGGTGELFF. The CDR3 nucleotides are TGTGCCAGTAGTCTGGGCGGGACCGGGGAGCTGTTTTTT.

Points on this clonotype: A read error may produce the germline difference seen at one junction end. CDR3 nucleotide sequence: TGTGCCAACAGCCCTAATAGCGGGACCACCCAAGAGACCCAGTACTTC. It is translated as CANSPNSGTTQETQYF. The V gene is TRBV7-2, the J gene TRBJ2-5; 8 positions match TRBD2. The CDR3 has 16 residues. From germline, CDR1 is SGHTA and CDR2 FQGNSA. Full variable domain (rest looked up from reference TRBV7-2 and TRBJ2-5): GAGVSQSPSNKVTEKGKDVELRCDPISGHTALYWYRQSLGQGLEFLIYFQGNSAPDKSGLPSDRFSAERTGGSVSTLTIQRTQQEDSAVYLCANSPNSGTTQETQYFGPGTRLLVL.

This rearrangement joins TRBV29-1 to TRBJ1-1; D is unclear. Between the trimmed V and J ends, which lost 6 bases and 0 bases, there was a span of 5 bases. The CDR3 has 11 residues. CDR1 SQVTM and CDR2 ANQGSEA come from the germline V gene. For the CDR3, the DNA is TGCAGCGTCAGAGTGAACACTGAAGCTTTCTTT. Residues: CSVRVNTEAFF.

This clonotype came up a few times. V usage is TRBV2 and J usage is TRBJ2-1, with 11 bases that match TRBD2. The CDR3 length is 15 residues. Trimming took 10 bases from V and 6 from J; bases not matched to a gene: 11. Germline lookup yields CDR1 SNHLY and CDR2 FYNNEI. The CDR3: CAIGGTSGLLNEQFF. CDR3 in DNA: TGTGCCATCGGCGGGACTAGCGGACTTCTCAATGAGCAGTTCTTC. The whole variable domain, remainder taken from reference TRBV2 and TRBJ2-1, is EPEVTQTPSHQVTQMGQEVILRCVPISNHLYFYWYRQILGQKVEFLVSFYNNEISEKSEIFDDQFSVERPDGSNFTLKIRSTKLEDSAMYFCAIGGTSGLLNEQFFGPGTRLTVL.

In this sample, this clonotype turned up many times. The J gene is TRBJ2-7, the V gene TRBV12-3 or TRBV12-4, with D unresolved. V was clipped by 7 bases and J by 6 bases, with 10 bases between them. This CDR3 is built from 11 residues. CDR3 nucleotides: TGTGCCAGCACCTTCAAGTCCGAGCAGTACTTC. This sequence encodes CASTFKSEQYF.

This clonotype has more than one count but fewer than ten. This chain uses TRBV28 with TRBJ2-7; 7 nucleotides line up with TRBD2. Losses at the gene ends were 5 bases for V and 5 bases for J; bases not matched to a gene: 9. CDR3 length: 14 residues. Germline CDR1 reads MDHEN; CDR2 reads SYDVKM. This CDR3 reads CASSKGGEGHEQYF. The CDR3 region has the DNA TGTGCCAGCAGTAAGGGAGGGGAGGGCCACGAGCAGTACTTC.

This clonotype has a handful of counts. This chain connects TRBV6-2 or TRBV6-3 to TRBJ2-3, with 8 bases matching TRBD1. CDR1 and CDR2 (germline): MNHEY, SVGEGT. The CDR3 is 15 amino acids. With V trimmed by 6 bases and J by 4 bases, 9 bases remained unmatched. The CDR3 nucleotides read TGTGCCAGCAGAGATGGACAGGGATCTGCAGATACGCAGTATTTT. Encoded protein: CASRDGQGSADTQYF.

The rearrangement links TRBV10-3 to TRBJ2-3, with D perhaps TRBD1 or TRBD2 (5 bases each). V lost 6 bases and J 6 bases, leaving 13 bases between the germline ends. Germline V lookup: CDR1 ENHRY, CDR2 SYGVKD. This CDR3 has 13 amino acids. In DNA form, the CDR3 reads TGTGCCATCAGCCGGGACCTAGGGGATACGCAGTATTTT. Its protein product is CAISRDLGDTQYF.

The rearrangement joins TRBV7-9 to TRBJ1-4; D not resolved. Germline-derived CDR1 and CDR2 are SEHNR and FQNEAQ (reference sequence). The CDR3 covers 13 residues. The ends were cut back, 7 bases at V and 7 bases at J, with 13 bases in the middle. The DNA of the CDR3 is TGTGCCAGCACCTCCGAGGCGCGTGAAAAACTGTTTTTT. Its protein is CASTSEAREKLFF. Full variable domain (outside the CDR3, taken from reference TRBV7-9 and TRBJ1-4): DTGVSQNPRHKITKRGQNVTFRCDPISEHNRLYWYRQTLGQGPEFLTYFQNEAQLEKSRLLSDRFSAERPKGSFSTLEIQRTEQGDSAMYLCASTSEAREKLFFGSGTQLSVL.

Worth noting for this clonotype: The CDR3 ends on some other residue instead of the conserved phenylalanine or tryptophan, so this is likely a read error. V gene TRBV5-1 combines with J gene TRBJ2-5; D unresolved. The CDR3 extends over 15 amino acids. The V end lost 3 bases, the J end lost 2 bases, and 14 bases lay between the germline ends. Germline V gene data show CDR1 as SGHRS and CDR2 as YFSETQ. In DNA, the CDR3 is TGCGCCAGCAGCTCTTACCCTGGCAGTCAAGAGACCCAGTACCTC. This translates into CASSSYPGSQETQYL.

The CDR3 bases are TGCAGTGCTATAGGAGCGAAGGAGCAGTACTTC. This codes for CSAIGAKEQYF. The rearrangement uses TRBV20-1 and TRBJ2-7; D gene ambiguous. Trimming removed 4 bases from V and 7 bases from J, with 11 bases in between. The CDR3 length is 11 residues. Germline V lookup: CDR1 DFQATT, CDR2 SNEGSKA (reference sequence).

This clonotype was recorded at least ten times. The chain employs TRBV19 and TRBJ1-5, with D tentatively TRBD1 (5 bases). V lost 5 bases and J lost 15, with 17 bases in between. Germline assignment: CDR1 LNHDA and CDR2 SQIVND (reference sequence). This CDR3 has 12 amino acids. The chain's CDR3 is CASSPGTEVMHF. In DNA, the CDR3 is TGTGCCAGTAGTCCGGGGACGGAGGTTATGCATTTT.

This clonotype has more than one count but fewer than ten. The genes are TRBV29-1 and TRBJ2-7; tentatively, D is TRBD2 (6 bases). The germline V gene has CDR1 SQVTM and CDR2 ANQGSEA. The CDR3 contains 11 residues. Trimming took 7 bases from V and 7 from J, leaving 14 bases between them. CDR3 DNA: TGCAGCGGCAGGGACTCCAGGGAGCAGTACTTC. Encoded protein: CSGRDSREQYF.

The chain is built from TRBV9 and TRBJ2-5; no firm D call. The CDR3 runs to 16 residues. V lost 0 bases and J 5 bases, leaving 17 bases between the germline ends. The germline V gene has CDR1 SGDLS and CDR2 YYNGEE. CDR3 bases: TGTGCCAGCAGCGTAGAATCGACCGCTCGTTGGGAGACCCAGTACTTC. Translating gives CASSVESTARWETQYF.

Note on this clonotype: One end of the junction is discordant with germline, which a read error may explain. The V and J genes are TRBV7-9 and TRBJ2-2, with 8 bases matching TRBD1. The CDR3 spans 13 residues. Germline lookup yields CDR1 SEHNR and CDR2 FQNEAQ (reference sequence). The CDR3 DNA follows: TGTGCCAGCAGCCAGGGGGCCACCGGGAAGCTGTTTTTT. Translating it yields CASSQGATGKLFF.

This clonotype has a count of ten or more. The chain has TRBV27 and TRBJ2-5; TRBD2 matches 15 bases. The J segment lost 1 base and the V segment lost 6 bases, leaving 6 bases of the junction unmatched. The CDR3 is 17 amino acids. The germline gives CDR1 MNHEY, CDR2 SMNVEV (reference sequence). This CDR3 reads CASSPGTSGRSQETQYF. In nucleotides, the CDR3 is TGTGCCAGCAGCCCCGGGACTAGCGGGAGGTCCCAAGAGACCCAGTACTTC.